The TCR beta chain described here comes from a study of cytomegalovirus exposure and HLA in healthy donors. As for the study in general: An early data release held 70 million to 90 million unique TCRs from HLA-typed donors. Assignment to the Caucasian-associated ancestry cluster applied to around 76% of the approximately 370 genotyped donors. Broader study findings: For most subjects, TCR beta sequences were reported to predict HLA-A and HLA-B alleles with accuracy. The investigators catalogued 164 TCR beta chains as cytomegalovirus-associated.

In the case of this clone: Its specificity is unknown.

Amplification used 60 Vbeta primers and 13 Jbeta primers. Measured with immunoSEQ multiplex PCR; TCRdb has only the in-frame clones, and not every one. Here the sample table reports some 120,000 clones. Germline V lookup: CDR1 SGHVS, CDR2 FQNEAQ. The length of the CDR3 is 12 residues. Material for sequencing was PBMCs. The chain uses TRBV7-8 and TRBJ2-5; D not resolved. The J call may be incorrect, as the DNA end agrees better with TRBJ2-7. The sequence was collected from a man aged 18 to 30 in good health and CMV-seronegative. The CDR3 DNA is TGTGCCAGCAGCTTAGGAACCTACGAGCAGTACTTC. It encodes CASSLGTYEQYF.